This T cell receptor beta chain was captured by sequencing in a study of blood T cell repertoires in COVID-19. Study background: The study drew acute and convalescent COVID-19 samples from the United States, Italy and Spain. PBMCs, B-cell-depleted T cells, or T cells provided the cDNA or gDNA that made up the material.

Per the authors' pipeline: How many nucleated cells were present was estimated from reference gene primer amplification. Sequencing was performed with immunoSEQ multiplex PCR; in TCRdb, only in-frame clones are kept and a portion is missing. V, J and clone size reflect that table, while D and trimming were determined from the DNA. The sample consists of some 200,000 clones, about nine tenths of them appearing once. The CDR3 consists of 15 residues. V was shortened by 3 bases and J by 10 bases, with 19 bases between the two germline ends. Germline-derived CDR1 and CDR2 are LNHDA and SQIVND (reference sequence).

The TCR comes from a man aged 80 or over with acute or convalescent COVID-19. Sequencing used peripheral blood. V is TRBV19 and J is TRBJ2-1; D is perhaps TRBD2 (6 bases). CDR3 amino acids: CASSIEEAGSYEQFF. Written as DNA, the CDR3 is TGTGCCAGTAGTATTGAGGAGGCGGGGTCGTACGAGCAGTTCTTC.